Listed below are T cell receptor beta chains from one sample, sequenced in a study of T cell responses to AZD1222 COVID-19 vaccine. The protocol was immunoSEQ multiplex PCR, while the TCRdb copy is restricted to in-frame clones and leaves out a portion. The sample records about 150,000 clones, 80% to 95% being singletons. The material was peripheral blood, obtained on day 0 of AZD1222 vaccination. These receptor sequences come from an adult in good health. The CDR3 runs from the conserved cysteine through the conserved F or W. Each record gives: V gene, J gene, D gene, CDR3 DNA, CDR3 protein. The D gene is left open where the match is weak.

>TRBV27|TRBJ2-1|TRBD2
TGTGCCAGCACCCTAGCGGGAACCCGCGACAATGAGCAGTTCTTC
CASTLAGTRDNEQFF
>TRBV19|TRBJ2-6|.
TGTGCCAGTAGTATGGACAGCCTACTCTCTGGGGCCAACGTCCTGACTTTC
CASSMDSLLSGANVLTF
>TRBV1|TRBJ2-5|.
TGCACCAGCAGCCAAGACTACCTACAAGAGACCCAGTACTTC
CTSSQDYLQETQYF
>TRBV10-3|TRBJ1-4|TRBD1
TGTGCCATCGGCCCCAGGGGGCGAGAAAGTGAAAAACTGTTTTTT
CAIGPRGRESEKLFF
>TRBV28|TRBJ2-7|TRBD2
TGTGCCAATTCAGCGGGACCGTCCTACGAGCAGTACTTC
CANSAGPSYEQYF
>TRBV2|TRBJ1-3|.
TGTGCCAGCAGTGAATCGGGGAGCGATACTGGAAACACCATATATTTT
CASSESGSDTGNTIYF
>TRBV3-1/TRBV3-2|TRBJ1-5|.
TGTGCCAGCAGCCAAGAAGGGAGCAATCAGCCCCAGCATTTT
CASSQEGSNQPQHF
>TRBV6-5|TRBJ2-7|TRBD1
TGTGCCAGCAGTTACTCGATCGGACAGGTCTACGAGCAGTACTTC
CASSYSIGQVYEQYF
>TRBV2|TRBJ1-5|TRBD1
TGTGCCAGCAGCACACAGGGGGCGAATAACAATCAGCCCCAGCATTTT
CASSTQGANNNQPQHF
>TRBV7-2|TRBJ1-2|TRBD1
TGTGCCAGCAGCCCTAGGACAGGGGAGGGCGGCTACACCTTC
CASSPRTGEGGYTF